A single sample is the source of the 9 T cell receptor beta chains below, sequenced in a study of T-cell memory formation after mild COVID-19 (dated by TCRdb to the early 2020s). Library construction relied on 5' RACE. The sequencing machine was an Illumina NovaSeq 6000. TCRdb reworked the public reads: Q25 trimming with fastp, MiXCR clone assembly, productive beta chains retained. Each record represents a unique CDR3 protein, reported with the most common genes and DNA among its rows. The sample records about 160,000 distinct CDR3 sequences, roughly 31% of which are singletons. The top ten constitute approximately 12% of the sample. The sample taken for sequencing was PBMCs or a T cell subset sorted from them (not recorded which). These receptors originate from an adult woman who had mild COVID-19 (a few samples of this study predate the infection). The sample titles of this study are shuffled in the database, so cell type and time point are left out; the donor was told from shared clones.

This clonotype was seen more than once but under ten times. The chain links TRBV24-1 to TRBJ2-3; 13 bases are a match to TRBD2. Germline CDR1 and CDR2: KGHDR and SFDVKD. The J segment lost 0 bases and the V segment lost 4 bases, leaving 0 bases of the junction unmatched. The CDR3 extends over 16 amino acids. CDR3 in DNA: TGTGCCACCAGTGAGACTAGCGGGGGGAGCACAGATACGCAGTATTTT. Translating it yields CATSETSGGSTDTQYF.

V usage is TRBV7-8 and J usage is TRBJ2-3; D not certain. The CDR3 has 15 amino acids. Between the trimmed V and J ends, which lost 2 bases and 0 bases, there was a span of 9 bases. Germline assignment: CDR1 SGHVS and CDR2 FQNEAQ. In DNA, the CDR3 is TGTGCCAGCAGCTTAATACGGCAGAGCACAGATACGCAGTATTTT. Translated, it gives CASSLIRQSTDTQYF.

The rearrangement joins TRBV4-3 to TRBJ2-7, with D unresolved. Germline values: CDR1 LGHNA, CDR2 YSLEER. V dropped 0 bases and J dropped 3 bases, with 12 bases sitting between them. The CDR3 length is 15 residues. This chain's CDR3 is CASSQERGRSYEQYF. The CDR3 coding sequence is TGCGCCAGCAGCCAAGAGAGAGGACGGAGCTACGAGCAGTACTTC.

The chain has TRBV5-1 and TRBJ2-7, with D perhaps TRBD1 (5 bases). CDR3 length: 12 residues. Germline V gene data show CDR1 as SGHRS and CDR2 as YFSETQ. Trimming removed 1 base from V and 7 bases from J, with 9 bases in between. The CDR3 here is CASSLRGREQYF. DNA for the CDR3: TGCGCCAGCAGCTTGAGGGGTCGGGAGCAGTACTTC.

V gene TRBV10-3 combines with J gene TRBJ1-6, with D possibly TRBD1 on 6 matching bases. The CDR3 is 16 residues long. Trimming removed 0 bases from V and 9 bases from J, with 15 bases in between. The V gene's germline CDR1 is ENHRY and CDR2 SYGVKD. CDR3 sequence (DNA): TGTGCCATCAGTGAGTCCACGGCAGGGGCCGGTTCACCCCTCCACTTT. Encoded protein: CAISESTAGAGSPLHF.

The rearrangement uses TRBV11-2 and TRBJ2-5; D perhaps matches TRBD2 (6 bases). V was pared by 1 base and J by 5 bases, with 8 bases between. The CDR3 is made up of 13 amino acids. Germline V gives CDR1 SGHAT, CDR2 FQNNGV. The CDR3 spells CASSLGRVETQYF. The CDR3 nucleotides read TGTGCCAGCAGCTTAGGGAGGGTGGAGACCCAGTACTTC.

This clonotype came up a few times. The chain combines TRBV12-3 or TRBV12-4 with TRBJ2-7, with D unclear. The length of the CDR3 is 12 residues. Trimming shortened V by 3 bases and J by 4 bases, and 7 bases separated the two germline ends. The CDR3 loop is CASSFGQYEQYF. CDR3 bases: TGTGCCAGCAGTTTTGGGCAGTACGAGCAGTACTTC.

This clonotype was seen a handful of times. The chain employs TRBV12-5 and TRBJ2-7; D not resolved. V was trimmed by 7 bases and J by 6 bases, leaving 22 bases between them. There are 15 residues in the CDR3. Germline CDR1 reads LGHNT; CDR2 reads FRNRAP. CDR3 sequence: CASAPPPPYGVEQYF. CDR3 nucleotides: TGTGCTAGTGCCCCCCCTCCCCCTTACGGTGTCGAGCAGTACTTC. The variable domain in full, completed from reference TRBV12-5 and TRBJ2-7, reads DARVTQTPRHKVTEMGQEVTMRCQPILGHNTVFWYRQTMMQGLELLAYFRNRAPLDDSGMPKDRFSAEMPDATLATLKIQPSEPRDSAVYFCASAPPPPYGVEQYFGPGTRLTVT.

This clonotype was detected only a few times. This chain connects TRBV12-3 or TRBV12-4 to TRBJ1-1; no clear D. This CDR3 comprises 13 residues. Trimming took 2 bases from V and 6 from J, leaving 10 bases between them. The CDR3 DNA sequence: TGTGCCAGCAGTTTACCGGGGTGGGCTGAAGCTTTCTTT. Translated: CASSLPGWAEAFF.